The rows below give T cell receptor beta chains drawn from one sample of a study of early T cells in non-severe SARS-CoV-2 infection. One entry per CDR3 protein results from TCRdb running MiXCR on the 5' RACE reads. There are tens of thousands of distinct CDR3 sequences in the sample; 4% to 5.5% occur only once, and 15% to 20% lies in the top ten. Sequenced: whole blood. The receptor source for this set is an adult who was a healthcare worker with PCR-confirmed SARS-CoV-2 infection or an uninfected control (not recorded which). Each CDR3 is given with its conserved first and last residue. D genes are given only for firm matches. Some rows mark clone size as missing; the rest say once, few, many or name a class of expanded clone.

J: TRBJ1-2; V: TRBV28; size: many; D: -; DNA: TGTGCCAGCAGTTTAACCCAGGGAGGCTATGGCTACACCTTC; CDR3: CASSLTQGGYGYTF
J: TRBJ2-2; V: TRBV28; size: many; D: -; DNA: TGTGCCAGCAGTTTATCCCGGAAGGCCGGGGAGCTGTTTTTT; CDR3: CASSLSRKAGELFF
J: TRBJ2-7; V: TRBV5-1; size: many; D: TRBD2; DNA: TGCGCCAGCAGCGGGACTAGCGGGGGGACCTACGAGCAGTACTTC; CDR3: CASSGTSGGTYEQYF
J: TRBJ2-1; V: TRBV10-2; size: many; D: -; DNA: TGCGCCAGCAGTGAGGACGAGATCAATGAGCAGTTCTTC; CDR3: CASSEDEINEQFF
J: TRBJ2-7; V: TRBV28; size: many; D: -; DNA: TGTGCCAGCAGTTTACCGGGATTCAACGAGCAGTACTTC; CDR3: CASSLPGFNEQYF
J: TRBJ2-5; V: TRBV7-9; size: -; D: -; DNA: TGTGCCAGCAGCTCGGGACCCCCAGAGACCCAGTACTTC; CDR3: CASSSGPPETQYF
J: TRBJ1-2; V: TRBV20-1; size: many; D: -; DNA: TGCAGTGCTAGAGTGGGAACAGGAACAAATGGCTACACCTTC; CDR3: CSARVGTGTNGYTF
J: TRBJ2-7; V: TRBV5-1; size: many; D: -; DNA: TGCGCCAGCAGCCGGACCTCGATAGGCGAGCAGTACTTC; CDR3: CASSRTSIGEQYF
J: TRBJ1-2; V: TRBV29-1; size: many; D: -; DNA: TGCAGCGTTTCGGTTATTACTAACTATGGCTACACCTTC; CDR3: CSVSVITNYGYTF
J: TRBJ2-1; V: TRBV6-5; size: few; D: TRBD2; DNA: TGTGCCAGCAGGCAGACTAGCGGGAGGCACAATGAGCAGTTCTTC; CDR3: CASRQTSGRHNEQFF
J: TRBJ2-7; V: TRBV6-1; size: -; D: -; DNA: TGTGCCAGCACCAGAGGATCCTACGAGCAGTACTTC; CDR3: CASTRGSYEQYF
J: TRBJ2-3; V: TRBV5-6; size: -; D: TRBD2; DNA: TGTGCCAGCAGCTCTCTGACTAGCGGGAGGATGGATACGCAGTATTTT; CDR3: CASSSLTSGRMDTQYF
J: TRBJ1-5; V: TRBV12-3/TRBV12-4; size: medium-sized; D: -; DNA: TGTGCCAGCAGTAGTGTAAATCAGCCCCAGCATTTT; CDR3: CASSSVNQPQHF
J: TRBJ2-2; V: TRBV6-2/TRBV6-3; size: medium-sized; D: TRBD1; DNA: TGTGCCAGCAGTTACGCAGACAGGGACACCGGGGAGCTGTTTTTT; CDR3: CASSYADRDTGELFF
J: TRBJ2-1; V: TRBV20-1; size: -; D: TRBD2; DNA: TGCAGTGCTAGAGGACTAGCGGGGACCTCCTACAATGAGCAGTTCTTC; CDR3: CSARGLAGTSYNEQFF
J: TRBJ2-5; V: TRBV29-1; size: many; D: TRBD2; DNA: TGCAGCGTTGGACCGGGACTAGGACACCAAGAGACCCAGTACTTC; CDR3: CSVGPGLGHQETQYF
J: TRBJ1-1; V: TRBV19; size: few; D: -; DNA: TGTGCCAGTAGGAGACTCTATCGAGACACTGAAGCTTTCTTT; CDR3: CASRRLYRDTEAFF
J: TRBJ2-2; V: TRBV28; size: many; D: TRBD2; DNA: TGTGCCAGCAACCATAGCGGGAGGACGGAAAACACCGGGGAGCTGTTTTTT; CDR3: CASNHSGRTENTGELFF
J: TRBJ2-2; V: TRBV27; size: many; D: -; DNA: TGTGCCAGCAGTTCGGTGGGCCCACGGGCCGGGGAGCTGTTTTTT; CDR3: CASSSVGPRAGELFF